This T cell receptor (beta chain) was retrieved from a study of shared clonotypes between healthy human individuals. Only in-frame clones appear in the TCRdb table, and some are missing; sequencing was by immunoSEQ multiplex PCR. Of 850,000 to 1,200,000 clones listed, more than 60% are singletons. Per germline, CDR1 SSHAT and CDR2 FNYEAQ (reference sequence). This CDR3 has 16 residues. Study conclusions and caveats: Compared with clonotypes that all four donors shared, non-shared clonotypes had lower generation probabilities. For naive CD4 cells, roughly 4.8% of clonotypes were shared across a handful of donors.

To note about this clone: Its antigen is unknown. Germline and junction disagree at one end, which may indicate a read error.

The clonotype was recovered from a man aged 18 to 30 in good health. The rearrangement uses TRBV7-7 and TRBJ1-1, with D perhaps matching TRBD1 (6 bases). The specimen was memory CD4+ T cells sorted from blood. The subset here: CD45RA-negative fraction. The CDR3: CASSLDSGQPNTEAFF. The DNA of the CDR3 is TGTGCTAGCAGCTTAGACTCGGGACAACCGAACACTGAAGCTTTCTTT.